This is a list of T cell receptor beta chains from one sample in a study of CD8 T cells in ankylosing spondylitis. TCRdb called the 5' RACE reads again in MiXCR, with one record for every CDR3 protein. In the table there are fewer than 550,000 distinct CDR3 sequences, approximately 5% of which are singletons. The material sequenced was blood, either unsorted or a sorted T cell fraction (not recorded which). All receptors derive from a male donor with ankylosing spondylitis. Each CDR3 is given with its conserved first and last residue. The order of the fields is clone size, J gene, V gene, D gene, CDR3 DNA, CDR3 protein. A D gene is named only where the DNA matches it firmly. Clone size is stated in some rows and not others, as once, few, many or a class when expanded.

abundance: many; j_gene: TRBJ2-2; v_gene: TRBV5-1; d_gene: .; CDR3nt: TGCGCCAGCAGCTTGGGGCCAGAAACCCACACCGGGGAGCTGTTTTTT; CDR3aa: CASSLGPETHTGELFF
abundance: many; j_gene: TRBJ1-2; v_gene: TRBV10-3; d_gene: .; CDR3nt: TGTGCCATCAGTCCGGGGGCGAGCGGCTACACCTTC; CDR3aa: CAISPGASGYTF
abundance: many; j_gene: TRBJ1-3; v_gene: TRBV6-5; d_gene: TRBD1; CDR3nt: TGTGCCAGCAGTTCGTTCCAGGGGGAAAACACCATATATTTT; CDR3aa: CASSSFQGENTIYF
abundance: .; j_gene: TRBJ2-1; v_gene: TRBV7-2; d_gene: TRBD2; CDR3nt: TGTGCCAGCAGCTCCCGGACTAGCGGTGGGGTTAGGGAGCAGTTCTTC; CDR3aa: CASSSRTSGGVREQFF
abundance: many; j_gene: TRBJ1-6; v_gene: TRBV7-9; d_gene: .; CDR3nt: TGTGCCAGCAGCTTATCGCCTTTTAATTCACCCCTCCACTTT; CDR3aa: CASSLSPFNSPLHF
abundance: many; j_gene: TRBJ2-7; v_gene: TRBV7-2; d_gene: TRBD1; CDR3nt: TGTGCCAGCAGCTTAGGAGGACAGGGACCCTACGAGCAGTACTTC; CDR3aa: CASSLGGQGPYEQYF
abundance: many; j_gene: TRBJ1-1; v_gene: TRBV29-1; d_gene: .; CDR3nt: TGCAGCGTTGTTCGGGGCCTGAACACTGAAGCTTTCTTT; CDR3aa: CSVVRGLNTEAFF
abundance: many; j_gene: TRBJ2-2; v_gene: TRBV28; d_gene: TRBD2; CDR3nt: TGTGCCAGCCGACTAGCGGGAGGACACACCGGGGAGCTGTTTTTT; CDR3aa: CASRLAGGHTGELFF
abundance: .; j_gene: TRBJ2-2; v_gene: TRBV11-3; d_gene: .; CDR3nt: TGTGCCAGCAGCACCCGGTCCCGTGAGGAGCTGTTTTTT; CDR3aa: CASSTRSREELFF
abundance: few; j_gene: TRBJ1-1; v_gene: TRBV2; d_gene: .; CDR3nt: TGTGCCAGCAGCTTTTATACCGCAAACACTGAAGCTTTCTTT; CDR3aa: CASSFYTANTEAFF
abundance: many; j_gene: TRBJ1-4; v_gene: TRBV4-3; d_gene: TRBD1; CDR3nt: TGCGCCAGCAGCCAAGAGGGACAGGGTATCACTAATGAAAAACTGTTTTTT; CDR3aa: CASSQEGQGITNEKLFF
abundance: many; j_gene: TRBJ1-1; v_gene: TRBV12-3/TRBV12-4; d_gene: .; CDR3nt: TGTGCCAGCAGTTTAGTAAGGGCAAGCGACGCTTTCTTT; CDR3aa: CASSLVRASDAFF
abundance: many; j_gene: TRBJ1-6; v_gene: TRBV7-2; d_gene: .; CDR3nt: TGTGCCAGCAGCTTAGCGGGCCAACCCCTCCACTTT; CDR3aa: CASSLAGQPLHF
abundance: .; j_gene: TRBJ2-2; v_gene: TRBV10-3; d_gene: .; CDR3nt: TGTGCCATCCCTAGACTAGTTGAGGACACCGGGGAGCTGTTTTTT; CDR3aa: CAIPRLVEDTGELFF
abundance: many; j_gene: TRBJ1-4; v_gene: TRBV5-1; d_gene: .; CDR3nt: TGCGCCAGCGGCGAACAGGGTCGGGTCGATGAAAAACTGTTTTTT; CDR3aa: CASGEQGRVDEKLFF
abundance: many; j_gene: TRBJ2-1; v_gene: TRBV28; d_gene: TRBD2; CDR3nt: TGTGCCAGCAGGCCCGGGGGGGCCAATGAGCAGTTCTTC; CDR3aa: CASRPGGANEQFF
abundance: many; j_gene: TRBJ1-1; v_gene: TRBV4-3; d_gene: .; CDR3nt: TGCGCCAGCAGCCACCGCCTTAGGATAGGACGGGAGAACACTGAAGCTTTCTTT; CDR3aa: CASSHRLRIGRENTEAFF
abundance: .; j_gene: TRBJ2-3; v_gene: TRBV2; d_gene: .; CDR3nt: TGTGCCAGCAGTGCAAATGGGGACCCTACAGATACGCAGTATTTT; CDR3aa: CASSANGDPTDTQYF
abundance: many; j_gene: TRBJ1-3; v_gene: TRBV4-3; d_gene: TRBD1; CDR3nt: TGCGCCAGCAGCGGACAGGGTAGAGGAAACACCATATATTTT; CDR3aa: CASSGQGRGNTIYF
abundance: .; j_gene: TRBJ2-4; v_gene: TRBV19; d_gene: TRBD2; CDR3nt: TGTGCCAGTAGTATGGATCATCTAGCGGGGGGTATTCAGAACATTCAGTACTTC; CDR3aa: CASSMDHLAGGIQNIQYF
abundance: many; j_gene: TRBJ2-5; v_gene: TRBV5-1; d_gene: .; CDR3nt: TGCGCCAGCAGCACCGGACCCTGGCAGAAAGAGACCCAGTACTTC; CDR3aa: CASSTGPWQKETQYF
abundance: many; j_gene: TRBJ2-7; v_gene: TRBV4-2; d_gene: .; CDR3nt: TGTGCCAGCAGCCAAGATGGAGGACGCAACTACGAGCAGTACTTC; CDR3aa: CASSQDGGRNYEQYF
abundance: .; j_gene: TRBJ2-7; v_gene: TRBV6-1; d_gene: .; CDR3nt: TGTGCCAGCCGTCGGGACCTAGTCACCTACGAGCAGTACTTC; CDR3aa: CASRRDLVTYEQYF
abundance: .; j_gene: TRBJ2-3; v_gene: TRBV29-1; d_gene: TRBD2; CDR3nt: TGCAGCGTTCACGGACTAGCGGACAACACAGATACGCAGTATTTT; CDR3aa: CSVHGLADNTDTQYF